This TCR beta chain stems from a study of graft-versus-host responses after intestinal transplantation. Study as a whole: Isolated intestinal, liver-intestinal, or multivisceral transplants were what recipients had. Induction with anti-thymocyte globulin, then tacrolimus and steroids for approximately three years, was given to all recipients. Notes on the study in general: GvH clones were found in recipient marrow; some appeared first in ileum or blood.

CDR1 is SGHTA, CDR2 FQGNSA, per germline. Trimming at V came to 5 bases and at J to 7 bases, leaving 11 bases not matched to a gene. This CDR3 has 15 residues. Sequencing used immunoSEQ multiplex PCR; TCRdb keeps in-frame clones, though not all of them. The sample carries roughly 89,000 clones, 92% recorded once. Concerning this clone itself: The antigen is undetermined.

This clonotype was obtained from a human donor who received an intestinal transplant. The specimen comprised unstimulated CD4+ T cells sorted from spleen or lymph node cells, sampled before intestinal transplant. V usage is TRBV7-2 and J usage is TRBJ1-2; 9 bases agree with TRBD1. The CDR3 protein is CASSIGTGREVGYTF. The CDR3 nucleotides are TGTGCCAGCAGCATCGGGACAGGGAGGGAGGTTGGCTACACCTTC.